What follows are 32 T cell receptor beta chains derived from one specimen sequenced in a study of T cell clonality in common variable immunodeficiency (dated by TCRdb to between 2014 and 2017). General conclusions and limits of the study: Reportedly, TCRbeta sequences from CVID had fewer deletions and N-nucleotide insertions, and highly modified clones with 13 or more V deletions were absent from CVID.

Libraries were made using the immunoSEQ multiplex PCR assay. TCRdb carries this immuneACCESS record with in-frame sequences only. Its versions omit some clonotypes, under half of them owing to an unresolved V gene in the studies checked, with the rest unexplained. With approximately 20,000 clones recorded, this sample contains no clone counted only once. The ten top clones hold around 2% of the sample. No antigen has been assigned to these receptors. The sequencing sample was made of peripheral blood mononuclear cells. Receptors were obtained from a human donor with common variable immunodeficiency.

This clone was recorded at least ten times. The sequenced fragment ends 3 residues before the CDR3 boundary, so the rest is inferred from the germline J gene. The chain is built from TRBV5-1 and TRBJ2-1, with 11 nucleotides matching TRBD2. V lost 1 base and J lost 8; bases outside the gene matches: 5. Germline loops: CDR1 SGHRS, CDR2 YFSETQ. The length of the CDR3 is 15 residues. The CDR3 bases that were read are TGCGCCAGCAGCTTGAATAGCGGGGGGGCCTATGAG. Its translation: CASSLNSGGAYE. The CDR3 in its entirety is CASSLNSGGAYEQFF.

In its sample, this clone was seen many times. The sequenced fragment ends 3 residues before the CDR3 boundary, so the rest is inferred from the germline J gene. This chain links TRBV5-1 with TRBJ1-4, with D possibly TRBD1 on 6 matching bases. V was pared by 1 base and J by 3 bases, with 13 bases between. Germline CDR1 is SGHRS and CDR2 is YFSETQ. The CDR3 covers 16 residues. Partial CDR3 DNA: TGCGCCAGCAGCTTGCGTCGGGGGGCTTCTAATGAAAAA. It yields the protein CASSLRRGASNEK. From start to end, the CDR3 is CASSLRRGASNEKLFF.

This clone was observed many times. The CDR3 is cut off 3 residues early in the read; its end comes from the germline J gene. The chain links TRBV2 to TRBJ2-1; D is perhaps TRBD2 (5 bases). This CDR3 has 15 amino acids. Trimming removed 7 bases at V and 3 bases at J, with 16 bases between. Looked up from germline, CDR1 is SNHLY and CDR2 is FYNNEI. The sequenced CDR3 bases are TGTGCCAGCACCGCCGACGGACTCGACTACAATGAG. It codes for CASTADGLDYNE. The whole CDR3 sequence reads CASTADGLDYNEQFF.

This clone appeared many times. The CDR3 goes on 3 residues after the read ends, and that part is filled in from the germline J gene. The rearrangement links TRBV5-1 to TRBJ1-1; possible D gene TRBD1, 5 bases. Per germline, CDR1 SGHRS and CDR2 YFSETQ. The V end lost 3 bases, the J end lost 5 bases, and 8 bases lay between the germline ends. This CDR3 has 12 amino acids. CDR3 DNA (partial): TGCGCCAGCAGCTCAGGGCGGACTGAA. Amino acid sequence: CASSSGRTE. The complete CDR3 protein is CASSSGRTEAFF.

There are many counts of this clone. The read ends 3 residues early relative to the CDR3; the germline J gene fills the gap. The genes are TRBV6-1 and TRBJ2-3, with a tentative D call TRBD2 (5 bases). CDR3 size: 15 residues. CDR1 is MNHNS and CDR2 is SASEGT in the germline V gene. Deletions cut 1 base from V and 5 bases from J, with 13 bases between. The sequenced CDR3 bases are TGTGCCAGCAGTGAAGATCGAGGGTTGGGAGATACG. Protein: CASSEDRGLGDT. The full CDR3 protein is CASSEDRGLGDTQYF.

The sample holds many counts of this clone. Sequencing ends 3 residues short of the CDR3 end; the germline J gene provides the rest. The V call is TRBV20-1, the J call TRBJ1-2; weak D call: TRBD1 (5 bases). The V gene lost 3 bases and the J gene lost 4 bases, with 9 bases spanning the gap. Germline loops: CDR1 DFQATT, CDR2 SNEGSKA (reference sequence). The length of the CDR3 is 12 residues. The covered CDR3 bases are TGCAGTGCTAGCAGGGAGACCTATGGC. Amino acids: CSASRETYG. The whole CDR3 sequence is CSASRETYGYTF.

This clone was seen many times. The read ends 3 residues early relative to the CDR3; the germline J gene fills the gap. The chain links TRBV5-6 to TRBJ2-3; 8 positions match TRBD2. Germline-derived CDR1 and CDR2 are SGHDT and YYEEEE. The CDR3 contains 14 residues. J lost 5 bases, V lost 4 bases, and 6 bases had no gene match. CDR3 sequence: CASSRGRGGDTQYF. The covered CDR3 bases are TGTGCCAGCAGCCGCGGACGGGGGGGAGATACG.

This clone was seen repeatedly, ten times or more. The CDR3 end is not reached by the read, which stops 3 residues before it; the germline J gene fills it in. This chain joins TRBV2 and TRBJ2-5; D not resolved. CDR1 is SNHLY, CDR2 FYNNEI, per germline. The CDR3 is 14 amino acids. V was pared by 6 bases and J by 4 bases, with 15 bases between. The part of the CDR3 DNA that was read is TGTGCCAGCAGCCTTAACCTGGCAGGAGAGACC. Encoded protein: CASSLNLAGET. The full CDR3 protein is CASSLNLAGETQYF.

This clone was counted at least ten times. The read ends 3 residues shy of where the CDR3 ends; the end is completed using the germline J gene. The chain carries TRBV19 and TRBJ2-2; no clear D gene. The CDR3 is 14 residues long. V lost 9 bases and J lost 1, with 12 bases in between. CDR1 LNHDA and CDR2 SQIVND come from the germline V gene (reference sequence). This chain's CDR3 is CASRPRLNTGELFF. CDR3 DNA, as far as it was read: TGTGCCAGCCGTCCCCGACTGAACACCGGGGAG.

This clone appeared many times. The junction departs from germline at one end; a sequencing error may be responsible. The CDR3 goes on 3 residues after the read ends, and that part is filled in from the germline J gene. V is TRBV4-2 and J is TRBJ2-7; 7 nucleotides match TRBD1. The CDR3 covers 14 residues. The germline V gene has CDR1 LGHNA and CDR2 YNFKEQ. The CDR3 DNA, read in part, is TGCGCCAGCAGCCAAACAGGGGTCGCCTACGAG. It encodes CASSQTGVAYE. The whole CDR3 region reads CASSQTGVAYEQYF.

The table lists this clone with many counts. The CDR3 extends 3 residues past the end of the read, so its final part is completed from the germline J gene. The J gene is TRBJ2-7, the V gene TRBV20-1; TRBD1 matches at 9 bases. The CDR3 consists of 14 residues. V dropped 3 bases and J dropped 4; count of bases not matched to a gene: 7. Per the germline V gene, CDR1 is DFQATT and CDR2 is SNEGSKA (reference sequence). The CDR3 sequence is CSARLMDRGYEQYF. The sequenced CDR3 bases are TGCAGTGCTAGGCTTATGGACAGGGGTTACGAG.

There are many counts of this clone. With the read ending 3 residues before the CDR3 end, the germline J gene is used to fill in that end. This chain connects TRBV7-6 to TRBJ2-1, with 11 positions matching TRBD2. The germline V gene has CDR1 SGHVS and CDR2 FNYEAQ. The CDR3 extends over 18 amino acids. V was pared by 5 bases and J by 6 bases, with 15 bases of the junction left unmatched. The sequenced CDR3 bases are TGTGCCAGCAGCCTTAGGTTCCCCTCTAGCGGGGGGCCCAATGAG. This sequence encodes CASSLRFPSSGGPNE. The whole CDR3 sequence reads CASSLRFPSSGGPNEQFF.

The sample holds many counts of this clone. The CDR3 goes on 3 residues after the read ends, and that part is filled in from the germline J gene. The chain employs TRBV6-2 or TRBV6-3 and TRBJ2-5, with D possibly being TRBD1 (6 bases). The CDR3 loop spans 13 amino acids. Per the germline V gene, CDR1 is MNHEY and CDR2 is SVGEGT. V lost 7 bases and J 1 base, leaving 10 bases between the germline ends. The CDR3 spells CASTTGIQETQYF. The CDR3 bases that were read are TGTGCCAGCACTACAGGGATCCAAGAGACC.

At least ten counts were recorded for this clone. The read falls 3 residues short of the CDR3 end, and the missing part is taken from the germline J gene. V is TRBV20-1 and J is TRBJ1-5; D is unresolved. Trimming shortened V by 3 bases and J by 6 bases, and 6 bases separated the two germline ends. The CDR3 length is 11 residues. Germline CDR1 is DFQATT and CDR2 is SNEGSKA (reference sequence). The sequenced part of the CDR3 DNA is TGCAGTGCTAGTTCCGGTCAGCCC. Its protein product is CSASSGQP. The full CDR3 protein reads CSASSGQPQHF.

This clone occurred many times. The CDR3 is cut off 3 residues early in the read; its end comes from the germline J gene. The chain carries TRBV20-1 and TRBJ2-1; D tentatively fits TRBD1 or TRBD2 (5 bases each). Trimming removed 0 bases from V and 7 bases from J, with 19 bases in between. The CDR3 has 16 residues. Germline CDR1 reads DFQATT; CDR2 reads SNEGSKA (reference sequence). CDR3 in amino acids: CSARDERGLRGNEQFF. The CDR3 DNA, read in part, is TGCAGTGCTAGAGATGAAAGGGGCCTGAGAGGGAATGAG.

In its sample, this clone was seen many times. The read comes to an end 3 residues before the CDR3 does, leaving the germline J gene to fill in the end. This rearrangement joins TRBV11-2 to TRBJ1-6; a weak D match, TRBD1 (6 bases). Deletions cut 1 base from V and 10 bases from J, with 14 bases between. The CDR3 covers 15 residues. The germline V gene has CDR1 SGHAT and CDR2 FQNNGV. The part of the CDR3 DNA that was read is TGTGCCAGCAGCTTAGGTTCTGGACAGCGGTCACCC. Protein product: CASSLGSGQRSP. The full CDR3 sequence reads CASSLGSGQRSPLHF.

This clone was observed many times. The read finishes 3 residues shy of the CDR3 end, and the germline J gene is used to complete it. The genes are TRBV11-2 and TRBJ2-7; D perhaps matches TRBD2 (6 bases). With 5 bases removed from V and 2 bases from J, the gap between germline ends came to 13 bases. The CDR3 is made up of 14 amino acids. Germline CDR1 and CDR2: SGHAT and FQNNGV. CDR3 region: CASSLPRGTYEQYF. The CDR3 DNA, read in part, is TGTGCCAGCAGCCTCCCGCGGGGCACCTACGAG.

The table lists this clone with many counts. The sequenced fragment ends 3 residues before the CDR3 boundary, so the rest is inferred from the germline J gene. The chain carries TRBV5-1 and TRBJ2-3, with 11 bases fitting TRBD2. CDR1 and CDR2 (germline): SGHRS, YFSETQ. This CDR3 has 16 residues. Trimming at V came to 2 bases and at J to 4 bases, leaving 6 bases not matched to a gene. CDR3 DNA (partial): TGCGCCAGCAGCTTCGTCACTAGCGGGGGAGCAGATACG. Its protein is CASSFVTSGGADT. The CDR3 as a whole reads CASSFVTSGGADTQYF.

This clone was counted ten times or more. The read terminates 3 residues before the CDR3 end, so the remaining end is supplied by the germline J gene. V usage is TRBV2 and J usage is TRBJ1-5, with 9 bases matching TRBD1. The CDR3 sequence is 16 residues long. From germline, CDR1 is SNHLY and CDR2 FYNNEI. V trimming: 5 bases; J trimming: 7 bases; junction bases outside the gene matches: 12. The DNA read from the CDR3 is TGTGCCAGCAGTCCCGACTTGGACAGGGGTGAACAGCCC. The encoded protein is CASSPDLDRGEQP. The whole CDR3 is CASSPDLDRGEQPQHF.

This clone was counted many times. The read gets to within 3 residues of the CDR3 end, and the germline J gene fills in the rest. The chain is built from TRBV11-2 and TRBJ1-1, with no clear D. Per germline, CDR1 SGHAT and CDR2 FQNNGV. Trimming pared 4 bases from V and 2 bases from J, leaving 14 bases between. This CDR3 has 15 residues. The DNA read from the CDR3 is TGTGCCAGCAGCTCCCACATGGTTGGTAACACTGAA. Its protein is CASSSHMVGNTE. The CDR3 in full is CASSSHMVGNTEAFF.

In this sample, this clone turned up many times. The CDR3 end falls 3 residues outside the read, so it is completed with the germline J gene. This sequence joins TRBV6-2 or TRBV6-3 and TRBJ1-2; 7 bases are a match to TRBD1. Germline lookup yields CDR1 MNHEY and CDR2 SVGEGT. The CDR3 spans 12 residues. The ends lost 8 bases at V and 7 bases at J; junction bases unmatched: 7. CDR3 protein: CASQGGLGGYTF. Partial CDR3 DNA: TGTGCCAGCCAAGGGGGCCTGGGTGGC.

The sample holds many counts of this clone. At one end, the junction sequence differs from germline, possibly due to a read error. Coverage ceases 3 residues before the CDR3 finishes, and the germline J gene fills in the end. The gene calls are TRBV4-2 and TRBJ1-6, with a weak D call TRBD1 (6 bases). From germline, CDR1 is LGHNA and CDR2 YNFKEQ. There are 13 residues in the CDR3. The CDR3 sequence: CASRNTGNSPLHF. The sequenced CDR3 bases are TGCGCCAGCAGAAATACAGGGAATTCACCC.

This clone was observed at least ten times. The CDR3 end is not reached by the read, which stops 3 residues before it; the germline J gene fills it in. The chain employs TRBV7-9 and TRBJ1-6; a possible D gene is TRBD1 (6 bases). Germline CDR1 reads SEHNR; CDR2 reads FQNEAQ (reference sequence). Trimming cost V 1 base and J 7 bases, with 8 bases left between them. The CDR3 has 14 amino acids. The CDR3 reads CASSLGGRNSPLHF. The DNA read from the CDR3 is TGTGCCAGCAGCTTAGGGGGGCGAAATTCACCC.

This clone was seen at least ten times. The sequence runs out 3 residues before the end of the CDR3; the remainder is reconstructed from the germline J gene. This chain connects TRBV2 to TRBJ1-1; 7 bases are a match to TRBD1. Per germline, CDR1 SNHLY and CDR2 FYNNEI. V dropped 4 bases and J dropped 0; count of bases not matched to a gene: 2. This CDR3 is 14 amino acids long. CDR3 bases read: TGTGCCAGCAGTGGACAGGGAATGAACACTGAA. It encodes CASSGQGMNTE. The whole CDR3 protein is CASSGQGMNTEAFF.

This clone showed up many times. The read ends 3 residues before the CDR3 terminus; that terminus is restored from the germline J gene. The V gene is TRBV7-2, the J gene TRBJ2-1; TRBD1 agrees at 7 bases. With V trimmed by 5 bases and J by 9 bases, 7 bases remained unmatched. The CDR3 is 13 amino acids. Looked up from germline, CDR1 is SGHTA and CDR2 is FQGNSA. The chain's CDR3 is CASSGLTGREQFF. The DNA read from the CDR3 is TGTGCCAGCAGCGGCTTGACAGGGCGTGAG.

This clone was seen many times. The CDR3 end is not reached by the read, which stops 3 residues before it; the germline J gene fills it in. The rearrangement uses TRBV7-9 and TRBJ1-4; tentative D call: TRBD1 (5 bases). CDR3 size: 15 residues. The germline gives CDR1 SEHNR, CDR2 FQNEAQ (reference sequence). V lost 3 bases and J 7 bases, leaving 15 bases between the germline ends. CDR3 bases read: TGTGCCAGCAGCTTTGAAGGGCGGAGGGGTGAAAAA. Its protein is CASSFEGRRGEK. The entire CDR3 is CASSFEGRRGEKLFF.

This clone has at least ten counts. The CDR3 bases that were read are TGCAGTGCTAGGGCTGGCGGAGAATACACAGATACG. It codes for CSARAGGEYTDT. In full, the CDR3 is CSARAGGEYTDTQYF. This chain connects TRBV20-1 to TRBJ2-3; no definite D call. The read terminates 3 residues ahead of where the CDR3 ends, so the germline J gene completes it. Germline-derived CDR1 and CDR2 are DFQATT and SNEGSKA (reference sequence). Deletions cut 3 bases from V and 2 bases from J, with 15 bases between. The CDR3 spans 15 residues.

This clone was detected only a few times. One junction end does not reproduce the germline sequence, and a read error may be involved. With the read ending 3 residues before the CDR3 end, the germline J gene is used to fill in that end. The chain employs TRBV20-1 and TRBJ1-6; 8 bases agree with TRBD1. The CDR3 contains 15 residues. Per germline, CDR1 DFQATT and CDR2 SNEGSKA (reference sequence). Incomplete CDR3 DNA: TGCAGTGCTAGAGATAAAAACAGGGGGAATTCAACC. This translates into CSARDKNRGNST. The entire CDR3 protein is CSARDKNRGNSTLHF.

Partial CDR3 DNA: TGTGCCAGCAGTGAAGTCAGGGCTGGC. Translation: CASSEVRAG. The whole CDR3 region reads CASSEVRAGYTF. The chain uses TRBV2 and TRBJ1-2, with D possibly matching TRBD1 (5 bases). The read gets to within 3 residues of the CDR3 end, and the germline J gene fills in the rest. Trimming left V 1 base short and J 7 bases short, with 7 bases between. The CDR3 spans 12 residues. CDR1 is SNHLY, CDR2 FYNNEI, per germline.

There are many counts of this clone. The read stops 3 residues short of the end of the CDR3; the missing end is completed from the germline J gene. The chain links TRBV30 to TRBJ1-1; D perhaps matches TRBD1 (5 bases). This CDR3 has 12 residues. Germline V gene data show CDR1 as GTSNPN and CDR2 as SVGIG (reference sequence). CDR3 amino acids: CAWSVSGGQAFF. CDR3 DNA, as far as it was read: TGTGCCTGGAGTGTATCGGGGGGACAA.

This clone was found many times. The read ends 3 residues early relative to the CDR3; the germline J gene fills the gap. The chain recombines TRBV20-1 with TRBJ2-3; 11 nucleotides agree with TRBD2. The ends lost 1 base at V and 0 bases at J; junction bases unmatched: 3. The V gene's germline CDR1 is DFQATT and CDR2 SNEGSKA (reference sequence). The CDR3 runs to 16 residues. The part of the CDR3 DNA that was read is TGCAGTGCTAGAGTGTCTAGCGGGGGGAGCACAGATACG. Its translation is CSARVSSGGSTDT. The complete CDR3 protein is CSARVSSGGSTDTQYF.

Ten or more counts support this clone. The sequenced fragment ends 3 residues before the CDR3 boundary, so the rest is inferred from the germline J gene. The rearrangement links TRBV30 to TRBJ2-7; D remains ambiguous. V lost 2 bases and J lost 3, with 8 bases in between. CDR3 length: 12 residues. Germline-derived CDR1 and CDR2 are GTSNPN and SVGIG (reference sequence). This chain's CDR3 is CAWSPMFYEQYF. CDR3 DNA, as far as it was read: TGTGCCTGGAGTCCCATGTTCTACGAG.